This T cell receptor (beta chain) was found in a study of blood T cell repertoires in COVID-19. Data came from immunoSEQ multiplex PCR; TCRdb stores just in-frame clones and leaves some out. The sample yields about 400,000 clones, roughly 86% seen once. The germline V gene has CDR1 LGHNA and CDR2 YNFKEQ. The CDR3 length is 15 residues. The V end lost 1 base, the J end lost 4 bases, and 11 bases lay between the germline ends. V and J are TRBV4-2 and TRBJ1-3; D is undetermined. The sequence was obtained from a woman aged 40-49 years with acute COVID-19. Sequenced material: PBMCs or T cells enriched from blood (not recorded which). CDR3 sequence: CASSQVVSSGNTIYF. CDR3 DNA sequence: TGTGCCAGCAGCCAAGTTGTGAGTTCAGGAAACACCATATATTTT.